The rows below give T cell receptor beta chains drawn from one sample of a study of Graves' ophthalmopathy and Graves' hyperthyroidism. TCRdb reanalysed the multiplex PCR reads using MiXCR and keeps one entry per CDR3 protein. The sample shows some 250,000 distinct CDR3 sequences, around 50% of them seen only once. Sequencing input: peripheral blood. All receptors derive from an adult man with Graves' ophthalmopathy. Each CDR3 is given with its conserved first and last residue. The D gene is left open where the match is weak. Clone size, where shown, is once, few, many, or a class for clones that have expanded.

CDR3 protein,CDR3 DNA,J gene,clone size,D gene,V gene
CASSRGQQNEKLFF,TGTGCCAGCAGCCGGGGACAGCAGAATGAAAAACTGTTTTTT,TRBJ1-4,once,TRBD1,TRBV4-2
CASSEGGGSYNSPLHF,TGTGCCAGCAGTGAAGGGGGCGGCTCCTATAATTCACCCCTCCACTTT,TRBJ1-6,NA,NA,TRBV2
CASSFTSGALNTEAFF,TGTGCCAGCAGCTTTACTTCGGGGGCCTTGAACACTGAAGCTTTCTTT,TRBJ1-1,few,NA,TRBV7-9
CASSRDALSYEQGNEKLFF,TGTGCCAGCAGCCGGGACGCCTTGTCGTACGAGCAGGGGAATGAAAAACTGTTTTTT,TRBJ1-4,NA,NA,TRBV2
CASTLGSGSYEQYF,TGTGCCAGCACCCTTGGGTCCGGCTCCTACGAGCAGTACTTC,TRBJ2-7,NA,NA,TRBV2
CASSSRTAISGNTVYF,TGTGCCAGCAGCTCGAGGACAGCGATCTCTGGAAACACCGTATATTTT,TRBJ1-3,NA,NA,TRBV7-2
CASSARQNYNSPLHF,TGTGCCAGCAGCGCCCGACAGAACTATAATTCACCCCTCCACTTT,TRBJ1-6,few,NA,TRBV9
CASSPKGDLTEAFF,TGTGCCAGCAGCCCGAAAGGGGATCTCACTGAAGCTTTCTTT,TRBJ1-1,many,NA,TRBV13
CSVEGLYRGREQYF,TGCAGCGTTGAAGGTCTTTACAGGGGGCGCGAGCAGTACTTC,TRBJ2-7,NA,TRBD1,TRBV29-1
CASSLKVAASNQPQHF,TGTGCCAGCAGCTTAAAGGTAGCGGCTAGCAATCAGCCCCAGCATTTT,TRBJ1-5,NA,NA,TRBV7-9
CASRDNRDLTHSPLHF,TGTGCCAGCAGGGACAACAGGGACCTTACTCATTCACCCCTCCACTTT,TRBJ1-6,NA,NA,TRBV6-6
CATSGGYSNTGELFF,TGTGCCACCAGTGGAGGATATTCGAACACCGGGGAGCTGTTTTTT,TRBJ2-2,few,NA,TRBV24-1
CASSQDTTYEQYF,TGTGCCAGCTCACAGGATACGACCTACGAGCAGTACTTC,TRBJ2-7,NA,NA,TRBV18